The 30 T cell receptor beta chains presented below share a single source sample, sequenced in a study of follicular helper T cells after annual influenza vaccination. Regarding time point: 2014-2015 season, 7 days after vaccination. Using immunoSEQ multiplex PCR, the repertoire was profiled, and TCRdb retains in-frame clones only, with some absent. In the table there are some 900 clones, about nine tenths of which are singletons. Sequenced here: CXCR5+ CD38+ circulating T follicular helper cells from blood, sampled 7 days after influenza vaccination. The subset here: circulating Tfh, non-naive CD4+CXCR5+PD-1+ (ICOS+CD38+ or ICOS-CD38-). The receptors derive from an adult who received the influenza vaccine.

The chain employs TRBV19 and TRBJ1-1; 9 nucleotides line up with TRBD1. V shed 5 bases and J 5 bases; nucleotides not matched to a gene: 6. The CDR3 covers 14 residues. CDR1 and CDR2 (germline): LNHDA, SQIVND (reference sequence). CDR3 residues: CASSWSTGGTEAFF. CDR3 DNA sequence: TGTGCCAGTAGTTGGTCGACAGGGGGAACTGAAGCTTTCTTT. Full variable domain (outside the CDR3, taken from reference TRBV19 and TRBJ1-1): DGGITQSPKYLFRKEGQNVTLSCEQNLNHDAMYWYRQDPGQGLRLIYYSQIVNDFQKGDIAEGYSVSREKKESFPLTVTSAQKNPTAFYLCASSWSTGGTEAFFGQGTRLTVV.

J is TRBJ1-3 and V is TRBV2, with TRBD1 matching over 7 bases. The CDR3 is made up of 13 amino acids. Looked up from germline, CDR1 is SNHLY and CDR2 is FYNNEI. Losses at the gene ends were 7 bases for V and 4 bases for J; bases not matched to a gene: 4. This CDR3 reads CASTPDRGNTIYF. CDR3 nucleotide sequence: TGTGCCAGCACCCCGGACAGGGGAAACACCATATATTTT.

The chain couples TRBV2 to TRBJ2-3, with 8 bases matching TRBD2. In germline, CDR1 is SNHLY, CDR2 FYNNEI. The ends lost 10 bases at V and 0 bases at J; junction bases unmatched: 9. The CDR3 has 15 residues. CDR3 coding DNA: TGTGCCACCGGACCTGAGCGGGGGAGCACAGATACGCAGTATTTT. It codes for CATGPERGSTDTQYF.

This chain links TRBV7-2 with TRBJ2-1; no clear D. V dropped 4 bases and J dropped 4 bases, with 11 bases sitting between them. CDR1 and CDR2 from the germline V gene are SGHTA and FQGNSA. The CDR3 is 14 residues long. CDR3 region: CASSSPITYNEQFF. The CDR3, as DNA: TGTGCCAGCAGCTCGCCAATCACTTACAATGAGCAGTTCTTC.

The rearrangement links TRBV7-9 to TRBJ2-7, with 9 positions matching TRBD1. Germline assignment: CDR1 SEHNR and CDR2 FQNEAQ (reference sequence). Trimming took 5 bases from V and 7 from J; bases not matched to a gene: 9. The CDR3 is made up of 14 amino acids. This chain's CDR3 is CASSDRDRVREQYF. The CDR3 bases are TGTGCCAGCAGCGACCGGGACAGGGTAAGGGAGCAGTACTTC.

The V call is TRBV9, the J call TRBJ2-1; TRBD1 is a possible D gene (5 bases). Per germline, CDR1 SGDLS and CDR2 YYNGEE. Trimming stripped 0 bases from V and 7 bases from J, with 14 bases between. The CDR3 is made up of 15 amino acids. The CDR3 sequence is CASSVGKGRTNEQFF. The CDR3 DNA is TGTGCCAGCAGCGTAGGCAAGGGGCGAACAAATGAGCAGTTCTTC. The full variable domain, in which reference TRBV9 and TRBJ2-1 provide the parts outside the CDR3, is DSGVTQTPKHLITATGQRVTLRCSPRSGDLSVYWYQQSLDQGLQFLIQYYNGEERAKGNILERFSAQQFPDLHSELNLSSLELGDSALYFCASSVGKGRTNEQFFGPGTRLTVL.

Regarding this clone: A read error is likely, as this CDR3 ends without the conserved phenylalanine or tryptophan. The DNA is left out, because the CDR3 cannot be placed on it with certainty; the CDR3 is given as TCRdb lists it. The chain links TRBV28 to TRBJ2-7; the table's TRBD2 call for D was not verified on the DNA. The CDR3 contains 13 residues when both ends are counted. From germline, CDR1 is MDHEN and CDR2 SYDVKM. The CDR3 spells CASSPGTSGRALL.

The rearrangement joins TRBV28 to TRBJ2-3; tentatively, D is TRBD2 (6 bases). V shed 2 bases and J shed 1 base, with 10 bases lying between them. This CDR3 has 15 amino acids. Per the germline V gene, CDR1 is MDHEN and CDR2 is SYDVKM. This chain's CDR3 is CASSLSPSGTDTQYF. CDR3 nucleotide sequence: TGTGCCAGCAGTTTAAGTCCTAGCGGCACAGATACGCAGTATTTT.

The chain employs TRBV30 and TRBJ1-3; D gene ambiguous. V lost 1 base and J 7 bases, leaving 8 bases between the germline ends. Germline CDR1 reads GTSNPN; CDR2 reads SVGIG (reference sequence). CDR3 length equals 12 residues. The CDR3 here is CAWSGFRNTIYF. CDR3 sequence (DNA): TGTGCCTGGAGTGGGTTTCGGAACACCATATATTTT. Full variable domain (rest looked up from reference TRBV30 and TRBJ1-3): SQTIHQWPATLVQPVGSPLSLECTVEGTSNPNLYWYRQAAGRGLQLLFYSVGIGQISSEVPQNLSASRPQDRQFILSSKKLLLSDSGFYLCAWSGFRNTIYFGEGSWLTVV.

J is TRBJ1-5 and V is TRBV7-2; TRBD1 might be the D (6 bases). V lost 5 bases to trimming and J lost 2 bases, with 10 bases between them. From germline, CDR1 is SGHTA and CDR2 FQGNSA. The CDR3 consists of 14 residues. CDR3 sequence reads: CASSLRGGNQPQHF. In DNA form, the CDR3 reads TGTGCCAGCAGCCTCAGGGGTGGCAATCAGCCCCAGCATTTT.

Only one count was recorded for this clone. The CDR3, as DNA: TGTGCCGGACGGGAGGGCGCAAAGTCCACTGAAGCTTTCTTT. Its protein is CAGREGAKSTEAFF. The chain has TRBV2 and TRBJ1-1; D remains ambiguous. The ends were cut back, 11 bases at V and 4 bases at J, with 20 bases in the middle. Looked up from germline, CDR1 is SNHLY and CDR2 is FYNNEI. CDR3 length equals 14 residues. The full variable domain, its missing parts supplied by reference TRBV2 and TRBJ1-1, is EPEVTQTPSHQVTQMGQEVILRCVPISNHLYFYWYRQILGQKVEFLVSFYNNEISEKSEIFDDQFSVERPDGSNFTLKIRSTKLEDSAMYFCAGREGAKSTEAFFGQGTRLTVV.

The chain uses TRBV4-1 and TRBJ2-1, with 9 bases lining up with TRBD2. The CDR3 runs to 15 residues. Per germline, CDR1 MGHRA and CDR2 YSYEKL. Trimming cost V 6 bases and J 5 bases; bases outside gene matches: 8. The CDR3 bases are TGCGCCAGCAGTCGCGGGGGGGGTACCCACAATGAGCAGTTCTTC. It translates to CASSRGGGTHNEQFF.

The sample holds a few counts of this clone. The CDR3 protein is CASSPNPGLASSTDTQYF. The CDR3 DNA is TGTGCCAGCAGTCCAAACCCGGGACTAGCGTCTAGCACAGATACGCAGTATTTT. The J gene is TRBJ2-3, the V gene TRBV2; 10 bases are a match to TRBD2. J was trimmed by 0 bases and V by 5 bases; bases with no gene match: 11. The length of the CDR3 is 18 residues. The germline CDR1 and CDR2 sequences are SNHLY and FYNNEI.

This chain uses TRBV18 with TRBJ1-3, with D possibly matching TRBD1 (5 bases). This CDR3 comprises 16 residues. CDR1 and CDR2 from the germline V gene are KGHSH and LQKENI. Trimming stripped 3 bases from V and 0 bases from J, with 12 bases between. The CDR3 is CASSPTADSSGNTIYF. The CDR3 DNA sequence: TGTGCCAGCTCACCGACAGCCGATAGCTCTGGAAACACCATATATTTT.

V usage is TRBV28 and J usage is TRBJ1-2; possible D gene TRBD1, 6 bases. V shed 2 bases and J shed 8 bases, with 12 bases lying between them. The CDR3 is made up of 13 amino acids. Germline assignment: CDR1 MDHEN and CDR2 SYDVKM. CDR3 amino acids: CASSLTGQWGYTF. CDR3 in DNA: TGTGCCAGCAGTTTAACAGGGCAGTGGGGCTACACCTTC.

This clone was recorded only once. The gene calls are TRBV5-5 and TRBJ2-5; 8 bases align to TRBD1. The CDR3 has 13 residues. CDR1 and CDR2 (germline): SGHKS, YYEKEE (reference sequence). The trim removed 5 bases at V and 5 bases at J, leaving 5 bases unmatched. DNA of the CDR3: TGTGCCAGCAGATCTACAGGGGGGGAGACCCAGTACTTC. The encoded protein is CASRSTGGETQYF.

The chain employs TRBV14 and TRBJ2-4; possible D gene TRBD2, 6 bases. This CDR3 is built from 16 residues. The V gene lost 0 bases and the J gene lost 3 bases, with 12 bases spanning the gap. CDR1 and CDR2 (germline): SGHDN, FVKESK. The CDR3 sequence: CASSQEVEDYKNIQYF. CDR3 DNA sequence: TGTGCCAGCAGCCAAGAAGTAGAGGACTACAAAAACATTCAGTACTTC.

The chain is built from TRBV30 and TRBJ2-3; tentative D call: TRBD2 (5 bases). The CDR3 has 16 amino acids. Trimming removed 2 bases from V and 5 bases from J, with 20 bases in between. The germline V gene encodes CDR1 GTSNPN and CDR2 SVGIG (reference sequence). This CDR3 reads CAWSPPPWRVRDTQYF. Written as DNA, the CDR3 is TGTGCCTGGAGTCCCCCGCCGTGGCGGGTCCGAGATACGCAGTATTTT.

The V and J genes are TRBV30 and TRBJ1-5; 8 bases align to TRBD1. Germline V gene lookup returns CDR1 GTSNPN and CDR2 SVGIG (reference sequence). This CDR3 spans 14 amino acids. The V and J ends lost 3 bases and 4 bases, in that order; junction bases with no gene match: 5. The CDR3 DNA is TGTGCCTGGAGCTCAGGGGGCGGGAATCAGCCCCAGCATTTT. Its translation is CAWSSGGGNQPQHF.

The sample holds a few counts of this clone. The chain links TRBV6-1 to TRBJ1-5; no clear D gene. The germline V gene has CDR1 MNHNS and CDR2 SASEGT. V lost 4 bases, J lost 4 bases, and 8 bases lay in between. This CDR3 has 13 amino acids. The CDR3 here is CASSASLNQPQHF. For the CDR3, the DNA is TGTGCCAGCAGTGCTAGCCTGAATCAGCCCCAGCATTTT.

This chain links TRBV7-3 with TRBJ1-1; 9 bases line up with TRBD1. Germline V gene data show CDR1 as SGHTA and CDR2 as FQGTGA. There are 15 residues in the CDR3. Trimming removed 2 bases from V and 7 bases from J; junction bases left unmatched: 8. The DNA for the CDR3 is TGTGCCAGCAGCTTAGCGACAGGGGGACGGGGTGAAGCTTTCTTT. Protein: CASSLATGGRGEAFF.

The rearrangement links TRBV7-3 to TRBJ2-2; D possibly corresponds to TRBD1 (6 bases). V dropped 5 bases and J dropped 2 bases, with 9 bases sitting between them. CDR1 is SGHTA, CDR2 FQGTGA, per germline. The CDR3 contains 14 residues. The chain's CDR3 is CASSQGPNTGELFF. CDR3 coding DNA: TGTGCCAGCAGCCAGGGGCCCAACACCGGGGAGCTGTTTTTT.

The J gene is TRBJ1-1, the V gene TRBV6-1, with a weak D call TRBD1 (6 bases). CDR3 size: 14 residues. The germline CDR1 and CDR2 sequences are MNHNS and SASEGT. V was clipped by 2 bases and J by 3 bases, with 10 bases between them. The chain's CDR3 is CASSEQGMDTEAFF. CDR3 DNA sequence: TGTGCCAGCAGTGAACAGGGGATGGACACTGAAGCTTTCTTT.

The J gene is TRBJ1-1, the V gene TRBV2, with D hard to call. CDR1 and CDR2 (germline): SNHLY, FYNNEI. CDR3 length: 14 amino acids. V lost 5 bases and J 4 bases, leaving 14 bases between the germline ends. The CDR3 bases are TGTGCCAGCAGTTCCAGTGCCCGCCGCACTGAAGCTTTCTTT. This sequence encodes CASSSSARRTEAFF.

The chain employs TRBV6-5 and TRBJ1-2; possibly TRBD1 for D (6 bases). Trimming shortened V by 11 bases and J by 4 bases, and 14 bases separated the two germline ends. The CDR3 contains 12 residues. The germline V gene has CDR1 MNHEY and CDR2 SVGAGI. The CDR3 sequence: CAAYRAAYGYTF. Here the CDR3 DNA reads TGTGCCGCGTACAGGGCGGCCTATGGCTACACCTTC.

This clone has a handful of counts. The chain uses TRBV11-2 and TRBJ2-5; TRBD2 is a possible D gene (6 bases). V was pared by 0 bases and J by 7 bases, with 24 bases between. Per germline, CDR1 SGHAT and CDR2 FQNNGV. The CDR3 length is 18 residues. The CDR3 reads CASSLEPPGGVSGGTQYF. CDR3 nucleotide sequence: TGTGCCAGCAGCTTAGAGCCCCCCGGCGGGGTATCCGGGGGGACCCAGTACTTC.

This chain connects TRBV5-6 to TRBJ2-7; 8 nucleotides agree with TRBD1. V shed 4 bases and J 5 bases; nucleotides not matched to a gene: 11. The CDR3 is 15 amino acids. From germline, CDR1 is SGHDT and CDR2 YYEEEE. CDR3 bases: TGTGCCAGCAGCCCAATTGACAGGGGAGAGAACGAGCAGTACTTC. Amino acid sequence: CASSPIDRGENEQYF.

The V call is TRBV7-9, the J call TRBJ1-4; perhaps TRBD1 as D (5 bases). There are 14 residues in the CDR3. The germline CDR1 and CDR2 sequences are SEHNR and FQNEAQ (reference sequence). V dropped 6 bases and J dropped 6 bases, with 14 bases sitting between them. Here the CDR3 DNA reads TGTGCCAGCAGTTCTCGGTGGGGGGATGAAAAACTGTTTTTT. This sequence encodes CASSSRWGDEKLFF.

Only a few counts were recorded for this clone. The CDR3 DNA follows: TGTGCCAGCAGCTTGGTTAGCGGGAGGGAGAATGAGCAGTTCTTC. Amino acid sequence: CASSLVSGRENEQFF. The genes are TRBV7-2 and TRBJ2-1, with TRBD2 matching 11 bases. CDR1 SGHTA and CDR2 FQGNSA come from the germline V gene. After removal of 3 bases from V and 7 bases from J, the junction contained 5 bases not matched to a gene. The CDR3 runs to 15 residues.

The chain recombines TRBV14 with TRBJ1-6; 7 nucleotides match TRBD1. Unmatched junction bases numbered 1, after V lost 4 bases and J lost 7 bases. CDR3 size: 13 residues. The germline gives CDR1 SGHDN, CDR2 FVKESK. Written as DNA, the CDR3 is TGTGCCAGCAGCCGGGACAGAAATTCACCCCTCCACTTT. Translated, it gives CASSRDRNSPLHF.